What follows are 26 T cell receptor beta chains derived from one specimen sequenced in a study of blood T cell repertoires in COVID-19. Sequenced by immunoSEQ multiplex PCR; TCRdb stores in-frame clones only, minus some. The table includes some 250,000 clones, over 75% detected once. The sequenced sample consisted of peripheral blood. Every receptor here comes from a woman at least 80 years old with acute or convalescent COVID-19.

The V call is TRBV20-1, the J call TRBJ1-3; D is uncertain. The CDR3 loop spans 14 amino acids. Germline V lookup: CDR1 DFQATT, CDR2 SNEGSKA (reference sequence). V was shortened by 3 bases and J by 0 bases, with 9 bases between the two germline ends. The CDR3 coding sequence is TGCAGTGCTAGTTTCGGAGTCTCTGGAAACACCATATATTTT. Amino acids: CSASFGVSGNTIYF.

V gene TRBV12-3 or TRBV12-4 combines with J gene TRBJ1-2; D is unclear. V shed 7 bases and J shed 7 bases, with 10 bases lying between them. This CDR3 spans 11 amino acids. In DNA, the CDR3 is TGTGCCAGCACCTCCTATGGTGGCTACACCTTC. This gives the protein CASTSYGGYTF.

The V gene is TRBV6-2 or TRBV6-3, the J gene TRBJ2-5; 11 bases match TRBD2. Germline trimming cut 4 bases from V and 5 bases from J; bases unmatched to any gene: 12. Germline CDR1 is MNHEY and CDR2 is SVGEGT. The CDR3 runs 17 residues. The CDR3 reads CASSSPIAGGPRETQYF. In DNA, the CDR3 is TGTGCCAGCAGTTCGCCCATAGCGGGAGGGCCGCGGGAGACCCAGTACTTC.

The rearrangement joins TRBV6-5 to TRBJ2-5; a weak D match, TRBD2 (6 bases). Trimming left V 7 bases short and J 4 bases short, with 13 bases between. The germline CDR1 and CDR2 sequences are MNHEY and SVGAGI. The CDR3 totals 13 residues. The CDR3 DNA follows: TGTGCCAGCACCTTCGGCGGGGCAGAGACCCAGTACTTC. It encodes CASTFGGAETQYF.

The rearrangement links TRBV6-5 to TRBJ2-7; 8 nucleotides line up with TRBD2. This CDR3 comprises 14 residues. Unmatched junction bases numbered 7, after V lost 4 bases and J lost 5 bases. Germline loops: CDR1 MNHEY, CDR2 SVGAGI. The chain's CDR3 is CASSFSSGSHEQYF. The DNA of the CDR3 is TGTGCCAGCAGTTTCTCCAGCGGGAGCCACGAGCAGTACTTC.

A few counts support this clone. The J gene is TRBJ2-1, the V gene TRBV7-3; TRBD2 aligns across 10 bases. The V gene end was trimmed by 4 bases and the J gene end by 8 bases; junction bases not matched to a gene: 11. Germline CDR1 reads SGHTA; CDR2 reads FQGTGA. The CDR3 length is 16 residues. The CDR3 coding sequence is TGTGCCAGCAGCTCCCTAGCGGGAGAAAGGTCCCATGAGCAGTTCTTC. Protein product: CASSSLAGERSHEQFF.

The rearrangement uses TRBV27 and TRBJ2-3; TRBD2 matches 8 bases. The CDR3 has 16 amino acids. The ends lost 6 bases at V and 0 bases at J; junction bases unmatched: 8. Germline-derived CDR1 and CDR2 are MNHEY and SMNVEV (reference sequence). CDR3 DNA sequence: TGTGCCAGCAGATTTGCGGGGGGACTTAGCACAGATACGCAGTATTTT. It is translated as CASRFAGGLSTDTQYF.

The chain links TRBV5-1 to TRBJ2-3, with no clear D. CDR1 is SGHRS and CDR2 is YFSETQ in the germline V gene. Trimming took 0 bases from V and 0 from J, leaving 8 bases between them. This CDR3 has 15 amino acids. The CDR3: CASSLEARSTDTQYF. The CDR3 nucleotides are TGCGCCAGCAGCTTGGAGGCCAGGAGCACAGATACGCAGTATTTT.

The V and J genes are TRBV27 and TRBJ1-5; D remains ambiguous. In germline, CDR1 is MNHEY, CDR2 SMNVEV (reference sequence). V was shortened by 5 bases and J by 0 bases, with 5 bases between the two germline ends. This CDR3 contains 13 residues. DNA of the CDR3: TGTGCCAGCAGTCCCTATAGCAATCAGCCCCAGCATTTT. It codes for CASSPYSNQPQHF.

This chain joins TRBV9 and TRBJ2-7; 10 nucleotides align to TRBD1. The CDR3 is 15 residues long. CDR1 and CDR2 from the germline V gene are SGDLS and YYNGEE. J was trimmed by 2 bases and V by 4 bases; bases with no gene match: 6. CDR3 nucleotide sequence: TGTGCCAGCAGCCCATGGACAGGGGGTCCCTACGAGCAGTACTTC. As protein: CASSPWTGGPYEQYF.

This clone has more than one count but fewer than ten. V is TRBV7-2 and J is TRBJ1-5, with TRBD1 identical over 7 bases. Germline V gene lookup returns CDR1 SGHTA and CDR2 FQGNSA. This CDR3 is built from 16 residues. With V trimmed by 5 bases and J by 6 bases, 13 bases remained unmatched. The CDR3, as DNA: TGTGCCAGCAGCCCACGGCTGGTCGGGACAGTTCAGCCCCAGCATTTT. Translated: CASSPRLVGTVQPQHF.

V is TRBV27 and J is TRBJ1-2; tentative D call: TRBD1 (6 bases). The germline gives CDR1 MNHEY, CDR2 SMNVEV (reference sequence). The V and J ends lost 6 bases and 8 bases respectively, with 16 bases between them. The CDR3 sequence is 13 residues long. The CDR3 sequence: CASSKDSNGGYTF. The CDR3 nucleotides are TGTGCCAGCAGCAAGGACAGTAACGGCGGCTACACCTTC.

This clone was seen only a few times. The V and J genes are TRBV7-9 and TRBJ2-1, with D tentatively TRBD1 (7 bases). The CDR3 is made up of 15 amino acids. The V end lost 3 bases, the J end lost 3 bases, and 12 bases lay between the germline ends. Germline V gene lookup returns CDR1 SEHNR and CDR2 FQNEAQ (reference sequence). CDR3 loop: CASSFAGQNYNEQFF. In nucleotides, the CDR3 is TGTGCCAGCAGCTTCGCGGGACAGAACTACAATGAGCAGTTCTTC.

This clone showed up just once. The chain carries TRBV5-1 and TRBJ2-1; 8 bases are shared with TRBD2. Per the germline V gene, CDR1 is SGHRS and CDR2 is YFSETQ. J lost 0 bases, V lost 4 bases, and 3 bases had no gene match. The CDR3 covers 15 residues. The CDR3 coding sequence is TGCGCCAGCAGCATTAGCGGGGCCTCCTACAATGAGCAGTTCTTC. Protein: CASSISGASYNEQFF.

CDR3 sequence (DNA): TGTGCCAGCAGCGTAGGACTAGCGGGAGGGGCCGGGGAGCTGTTTTTT. Translated: CASSVGLAGGAGELFF. The J gene is TRBJ2-2, the V gene TRBV9, with 14 bases that match TRBD2. J was trimmed by 6 bases and V by 0 bases; bases with no gene match: 1. Germline V gene lookup returns CDR1 SGDLS and CDR2 YYNGEE. The CDR3 is 16 residues long.

The chain is built from TRBV19 and TRBJ1-1; TRBD1 aligns across 8 bases. The CDR3 runs 13 residues. Per the germline V gene, CDR1 is LNHDA and CDR2 is SQIVND (reference sequence). The trim removed 6 bases at V and 5 bases at J, leaving 5 bases unmatched. Written as DNA, the CDR3 is TGTGCCAGTAGGACAGGGGTCGGGACTGAAGCTTTCTTT. It translates to CASRTGVGTEAFF.

The chain combines TRBV28 with TRBJ1-1, with D perhaps TRBD1 (6 bases). The germline V and J ends were trimmed by 2 bases and 0 bases, with 16 bases remaining between them. The CDR3 runs 17 residues. Germline V CDR1 and CDR2: MDHEN, SYDVKM. As DNA, the CDR3 is TGTGCCAGCAGTTTAGCCAGGGGAATCATCATGAACACTGAAGCTTTCTTT. Protein sequence: CASSLARGIIMNTEAFF.

The gene calls are TRBV5-1 and TRBJ1-3; D remains unclear. The CDR3 consists of 17 residues. Trimming pared 5 bases from V and 0 bases from J, leaving 18 bases between. Germline V gene sequence: CDR1 SGHRS, CDR2 YFSETQ. In DNA form, the CDR3 reads TGCGCCAGCAGTCCCGGAGACCCCACGTCCTCTGGAAACACCATATATTTT. Translating gives CASSPGDPTSSGNTIYF.

The chain couples TRBV18 to TRBJ2-4; no definite D call. V gave up 3 bases and J gave up 13 bases, with 19 bases separating them. The V gene's germline CDR1 is KGHSH and CDR2 LQKENI. This CDR3 region has 14 residues. DNA of the CDR3: TGTGCCAGCTCACCCAGACTGGAAAAGTCAAGGCAGTACTTC. Protein: CASSPRLEKSRQYF.

The chain joins TRBV29-1 to TRBJ1-4, with 9 bases lining up with TRBD1. This CDR3 is 14 amino acids long. J was trimmed by 8 bases and V by 7 bases; bases with no gene match: 11. Germline V CDR1 and CDR2: SQVTM, ANQGSEA. The CDR3 here is CSAKPGQGQEKLFF. The CDR3 coding sequence is TGCAGCGCGAAACCGGGACAGGGACAAGAAAAACTGTTTTTT.

V usage is TRBV27 and J usage is TRBJ2-3; D gene unclear. V was shortened by 6 bases and J by 5 bases, with 9 bases between the two germline ends. The CDR3 runs to 12 residues. The germline CDR1 and CDR2 sequences are MNHEY and SMNVEV (reference sequence). The CDR3 region is CASSPTGDTQYF. In nucleotides, the CDR3 is TGTGCCAGCAGCCCGACGGGAGATACGCAGTATTTT.

This sequence joins TRBV5-1 and TRBJ2-1, with D possibly TRBD1 on 6 matching bases. Germline V gene lookup returns CDR1 SGHRS and CDR2 YFSETQ. The CDR3 consists of 15 residues. Trimming left V 0 bases short and J 4 bases short, with 11 bases between. CDR3 sequence (DNA): TGCGCCAGCAGCTTGGGGCAGACAGGTTACAATGAGCAGTTCTTC. It encodes CASSLGQTGYNEQFF.

The chain combines TRBV6-5 with TRBJ2-1, with a weak D call TRBD1 (6 bases). Trimming removed 0 bases at V and 8 bases at J, with 8 bases between. Germline V lookup: CDR1 MNHEY, CDR2 SVGAGI. This CDR3 has 13 amino acids. The CDR3 sequence is CASSYSNRDEQFF. CDR3 bases: TGTGCCAGCAGTTACTCGAACAGGGATGAGCAGTTCTTC.

This clone was found once. The chain combines TRBV27 with TRBJ1-1; TRBD1 matches at 10 bases. The germline V gene has CDR1 MNHEY and CDR2 SMNVEV (reference sequence). The CDR3 totals 15 residues. V shed 5 bases and J 4 bases; nucleotides not matched to a gene: 7. CDR3 in DNA: TGTGCCAGCAGTCCTCGGGACAGGGGTGGCACTGAAGCTTTCTTT. This encodes CASSPRDRGGTEAFF.

This clone was seen only once. CDR3 in DNA: TGTGCCAGCAGAACCGGGTTCCTGACTGAAGCTTTCTTT. Translation: CASRTGFLTEAFF. The chain recombines TRBV28 with TRBJ1-1; no clear D. The V and J ends lost 6 bases and 5 bases respectively, with 13 bases between them. Germline assignment: CDR1 MDHEN and CDR2 SYDVKM. The CDR3 has 13 residues.

This clone was detected a few times. The CDR3 here is CASRASGTSAYNEQFF. The CDR3 DNA reads as TGTGCCAGCAGAGCCTCGGGGACTAGCGCATACAATGAGCAGTTCTTC. The chain couples TRBV7-2 to TRBJ2-1; 10 positions match TRBD2. Trimming removed 6 bases from V and 4 bases from J; junction bases left unmatched: 9. The CDR3 runs 16 residues. Germline CDR1 SGHTA, CDR2 FQGNSA.